A selection of T cell receptor beta chains follows, all from one sample in a study of blood T cell repertoires in COVID-19. TCRdb's table, derived via immunoSEQ multiplex PCR, lists solely in-frame clones and lacks some. The repertoire has roughly 200,000 clones, roughly 82% of them found once; the top ten carry about 5.5%. The sample consisted of PBMCs or T cells enriched from blood (not recorded which). These receptors were obtained from a woman aged 60 to 75 with acute COVID-19. CDR3s include the opening cysteine and the closing phenylalanine or tryptophan. The D gene is left open where the match is weak. Clone size is given for some rows only: seen once, a few or many times, or a class if the clone is expanded.

D	J	V	size	DNA	CDR3
TRBD1	TRBJ2-3	TRBV19	NA	TGTGCCAGTAGCCAGGGACAGGGACTCACAGATACGCAGTATTTT	CASSQGQGLTDTQYF
NA	TRBJ1-2	TRBV5-1	NA	TGCGCCAGCCAGCCGGGACAAGCAGTCTATGGCTACACCTTC	CASQPGQAVYGYTF
TRBD2	TRBJ2-1	TRBV5-1	NA	TGCGCCAGCAGCTTGGGGGGACTAGCGGGAGAATCGGGCAATGAGCAGTTCTTC	CASSLGGLAGESGNEQFF
NA	TRBJ1-1	TRBV2	NA	TGTGCCAGCAGGGCAACAGAGAACACTGAAGCTTTCTTT	CASRATENTEAFF
TRBD2	TRBJ2-1	TRBV6-5	NA	TGTGCCAGCAGCAGACTAGCGGTCTACAATGAGCAGTTCTTC	CASSRLAVYNEQFF
NA	TRBJ2-3	TRBV7-9	NA	TGTGCCAGCAGCTTAGGAGGCAGCTTCACAGATACGCAGTATTTT	CASSLGGSFTDTQYF
NA	TRBJ2-1	TRBV5-1	NA	TGCGCCAGCGCCGTAGGGGCGGACTACAATGAGCAGTTCTTC	CASAVGADYNEQFF
NA	TRBJ2-2	TRBV7-9	NA	TGTGCCAGCAGTTATGGCGTGGGGGCCTCGAACACCGGGGAGCTGTTTTTT	CASSYGVGASNTGELFF
NA	TRBJ1-1	TRBV6-2/TRBV6-3	NA	TGTGCCAGCAGCCTTCAGGGCTTTCGGGCTTTCTTT	CASSLQGFRAFF
NA	TRBJ2-5	TRBV7-7	many	TGTGCCAGCAGCGCTGGACGGGAATTCCAAGAGACCCAGTACTTC	CASSAGREFQETQYF
NA	TRBJ1-1	TRBV4-3	once	TGCGCCAGCAGCCAAGAGGGGCCGGGGGCTGAAGCTTTCTTT	CASSQEGPGAEAFF
TRBD1	TRBJ1-1	TRBV18	NA	TGTGCCAGCTCCCCTTTTACAGGGGAGGCTGAAGCTTTCTTT	CASSPFTGEAEAFF
TRBD2	TRBJ2-1	TRBV9	NA	TGTGCCAGCAGCCCGACTAGCGGTTCCTACAATGAGCAGTTCTTC	CASSPTSGSYNEQFF
TRBD1	TRBJ1-4	TRBV7-9	NA	TGTGCCAGCAGCTTGATGACAGGGAGTAATGAAAAACTGTTTTTT	CASSLMTGSNEKLFF
NA	TRBJ1-1	TRBV2	once	TGTGCCACCCGCTTTGTGGCAGGTTCGGACACTGAAGCTTTCTTT	CATRFVAGSDTEAFF
NA	TRBJ2-7	TRBV4-3	few	TGCGCCAGCAGCCAAGTTCTCTCGGGAATAGGCGAGCAGTACTTC	CASSQVLSGIGEQYF
NA	TRBJ1-1	TRBV5-1	NA	TGCGCCAGCAGCTTGGTTGGGCTAAACACTGAAGCTTTCTTT	CASSLVGLNTEAFF
TRBD2	TRBJ2-2	TRBV7-2	once	TGTGCCAGCAGTGCCCTAGCGGTGGACACCGGGGAGCTGTTTTTT	CASSALAVDTGELFF
NA	TRBJ1-1	TRBV7-8	NA	TGTGCCAGCAGCTTAGATAAAAAGGGGATGAACACTGAAGCTTTCTTT	CASSLDKKGMNTEAFF
TRBD1	TRBJ1-5	TRBV7-2	NA	TGTGCCAGCAGCTTAGAGGGCAGGGGGCGAGTCTTTCAGCCCCAGCATTTT	CASSLEGRGRVFQPQHF
NA	TRBJ1-5	TRBV28	NA	TGTGCCAGCACCTCTGCGGGGGGCGATCAGCCCCAGCATTTT	CASTSAGGDQPQHF
TRBD1	TRBJ2-1	TRBV5-1	NA	TGCGCCAGCAGCACCGGACAGGTCAGCTCCTACAATGAGCAGTTCTTC	CASSTGQVSSYNEQFF
NA	TRBJ1-3	TRBV28	NA	TGTGCCAGCAAAACCGGGACAACCGGAAACACCATATATTTT	CASKTGTTGNTIYF
TRBD2	TRBJ2-7	TRBV12-3/TRBV12-4	NA	TGTGCCAGCAGTCGGGAGGGCGAGCAGTACTTC	CASSREGEQYF
NA	TRBJ1-3	TRBV2	NA	TGTGCCAGCAGTGAAGGGGCAAGAGAAGGAAACACCATATATTTT	CASSEGAREGNTIYF
TRBD2	TRBJ2-2	TRBV5-1	NA	TGCGCCAGCAGCCCAAATCGGCGGGAGGTCACCGGGGAGCTGTTTTTT	CASSPNRREVTGELFF
TRBD1	TRBJ1-1	TRBV28	once	TGTGCCAGCAGTCCAGGACAGGGGCTCGAAGCTTTCTTT	CASSPGQGLEAFF
NA	TRBJ2-1	TRBV6-6	NA	TGTGCCAGCAGTTCCGGGGAGGCTGAGCAGTTCTTC	CASSSGEAEQFF
TRBD1	TRBJ2-1	TRBV5-6	NA	TGTGCCAGCAGCTTCATTCAGGGGGACAGCTCCTACAATGAGCAGTTCTTC	CASSFIQGDSSYNEQFF
NA	TRBJ1-1	TRBV25-1	NA	TGTGCCAGCAGTGAGACGGGTCTGAACACTGAAGCTTTCTTT	CASSETGLNTEAFF
TRBD2	TRBJ2-7	TRBV7-2	NA	TGTGCCAGCAGACTAGCGGGACCGGGGCACGAGCAGTACTTC	CASRLAGPGHEQYF
TRBD1	TRBJ1-5	TRBV28	NA	TGTGCCAGCAGTGCGCTGACAGGGGGAGGGAATCAGCCCCAGCATTTT	CASSALTGGGNQPQHF
NA	TRBJ1-2	TRBV9	few	TGTGCCAGCAGCCTGACAGGAGACTATAACTATGGCTACACCTTC	CASSLTGDYNYGYTF
TRBD2	TRBJ2-5	TRBV27	NA	TGTGCCAGCCGGACTAGCGGAACGTGGGAGACCCAGTACTTC	CASRTSGTWETQYF
TRBD1	TRBJ1-5	TRBV28	once	TGTGCCAGCAGTTGGGACAGGGGTAGTCAGCCCCAGCATTTT	CASSWDRGSQPQHF
TRBD1	TRBJ1-1	TRBV19	few	TGTGCCACCTCGAGAGACAGGGGCTTCGAAGCTTTCTTT	CATSRDRGFEAFF
TRBD1	TRBJ2-7	TRBV5-1	NA	TGCGCCAGCAGCTTGGAACAGGGGGGCGAGCAGTACTTC	CASSLEQGGEQYF
NA	TRBJ1-3	TRBV28	NA	TGTGCCAGCAGTTCCTCAGGGGTTAGTGGAAACACCATATATTTT	CASSSSGVSGNTIYF
TRBD2	TRBJ2-1	TRBV5-1	NA	TGCGCCAGCCTACCAGAAACTAGCGGGCGGCTCAATGAGCAGTTCTTC	CASLPETSGRLNEQFF
NA	TRBJ2-7	TRBV6-2/TRBV6-3	once	TGTGCCAGCAGTTCCCAGGGATTTTCCATTGGCGAGCAGTACTTC	CASSSQGFSIGEQYF
TRBD1	TRBJ2-4	TRBV10-1	NA	TGCGCCAGCAGTTCCCAGGGGGCTCACATTCAGTACTTC	CASSSQGAHIQYF
NA	TRBJ1-2	TRBV6-5	NA	TGTGCCAGCAGTTACAGGAGGGGACGTACAGGCTATGGCTACACCTTC	CASSYRRGRTGYGYTF
NA	TRBJ2-2	TRBV18	NA	TGTGCCAGCTCACCCAAACAGGGCACCGGGGAGCTGTTTTTT	CASSPKQGTGELFF
NA	TRBJ2-1	TRBV6-5	NA	TGTGCCAGTTCTCTCGGGGGACCCGACTACAATGAGCAGTTCTTC	CASSLGGPDYNEQFF
NA	TRBJ2-3	TRBV5-4	NA	TGTGCCAGCAGCTTGGATTCAGGAAGCACAGATACGCAGTATTTT	CASSLDSGSTDTQYF
NA	TRBJ2-7	TRBV29-1	NA	TGCAGCGTTGGGAGCTACGAGCAGTACTTC	CSVGSYEQYF